The 9 T cell receptor beta chains in this list originate from one sample, sequenced in a study of molecular identifiers for immune sequencing clone quantification. TCRdb fed the PCR reads into MiXCR, producing one record per CDR3 protein. The data show some 650,000 distinct CDR3 sequences, with just under 20% seen just once and roughly 0.83% held by the top ten. Source material: naive CD8+ T cells from blood, with Jurkat cell RNA spiked in. The subset is: FACS-sorted CD8+CD4-CCR7+CD45RA+ naive T cells. All receptors come from a human donor in good health. Some libraries in this study had Jurkat cell RNA spiked in.

Details on this clonotype: This clone may be a read error of a much larger clone one base away. The conserved final phenylalanine or tryptophan is absent from the CDR3, which likely points to a read error. The chain carries TRBV25-1 and TRBJ1-4; D is undetermined. The germline V gene encodes CDR1 MGHDK and CDR2 SYGVNS. This CDR3 has 17 residues. V dropped 1 base and J dropped 0 bases, with 12 bases sitting between them. The CDR3 sequence is CASSESVGFTTNEKLFS. In DNA form, the CDR3 reads TGTGCCAGCAGTGAATCGGTCGGGTTCACAACTAATGAAAAACTGTTTTCT.

For this clonotype: A much larger clone sits a single nucleotide away, making a read error possible. The CDR3: CASAQTVQETQYF. CDR3 sequence (DNA): TGTGCCAGCGCACAGACAGTCCAAGAGACCCAGTACTTC. The J gene is TRBJ2-5, the V gene TRBV7-9, with a weak D call TRBD1 (5 bases). The V end was cut by 8 bases, the J end by 1 base, with 11 bases between. Germline CDR1 SEHNR, CDR2 FQNEAQ (reference sequence). The CDR3 runs 13 residues.

The V call is TRBV9, the J call TRBJ2-3, with 12 bases fitting TRBD2. This CDR3 has 16 amino acids. Germline V gives CDR1 SGDLS, CDR2 YYNGEE. J gave up 1 base and V 4 bases, and 4 bases lay outside the gene matches. The CDR3 nucleotides are TGTGCCAGCAGCATCCGACTAGCGGGGGGCACAGATACGCAGTATTTT. Protein sequence: CASSIRLAGGTDTQYF.

Ten or more counts support this clonotype. The CDR3 region has the DNA TGCGCCAGCAGCCAAAACCATTTGGCGCAGGACGATACGCAGTATTTT. Amino acids: CASSQNHLAQDDTQYF. J is TRBJ2-3 and V is TRBV4-1; D unclear. The CDR3 length is 16 residues. Trimming took off 2 bases at V and 6 bases at J, with 18 bases between the two ends. Looked up from germline, CDR1 is MGHRA and CDR2 is YSYEKL.

This clonotype was recorded many times. The V and J genes are TRBV27 and TRBJ2-4; 7 bases match TRBD2. The junction had 6 bases not matched to a gene; V was cut back by 9 bases and J by 4 bases. CDR3 length equals 13 residues. Germline assignment: CDR1 MNHEY and CDR2 SMNVEV (reference sequence). The CDR3 region is CASRGLEKNIQYF. In nucleotides, the CDR3 is TGTGCCAGTCGCGGACTAGAGAAAAACATTCAGTACTTC.

V and J are TRBV28 and TRBJ1-4, with D possibly being TRBD1 (5 bases). V was trimmed by 4 bases and J by 12 bases, leaving 15 bases between them. The CDR3 has 13 amino acids. The V gene's germline CDR1 is MDHEN and CDR2 SYDVKM. In DNA, the CDR3 is TGTGCCAGCAGTTCCCCTCTCCAAGGGGAACTGTTTTTT. Translating it yields CASSSPLQGELFF.

This clonotype was counted at least ten times. V is TRBV29-1 and J is TRBJ1-3; 8 nucleotides line up with TRBD1. CDR1 is SQVTM and CDR2 is ANQGSEA in the germline V gene. V trimming: 6 bases; J trimming: 0 bases; junction bases outside the gene matches: 7. This CDR3 has 15 amino acids. The DNA of the CDR3 is TGCAGCGTCGACTACGGGACAGGCTCTGGAAACACCATATATTTT. Its protein product is CSVDYGTGSGNTIYF.

This clonotype showed up many times. The gene calls are TRBV6-5 and TRBJ1-6; D uncertain. The CDR3 contains 12 residues. V was trimmed by 6 bases and J by 9 bases, leaving 9 bases between them. Germline V gene sequence: CDR1 MNHEY, CDR2 SVGAGI. CDR3 coding DNA: TGTGCCAGCAGAGACGGGATTTCACCCCTCCACTTT. This translates into CASRDGISPLHF.

A remark on this clonotype: One junction end disagrees with the germline gene, perhaps due to a read error. The chain joins TRBV27 to TRBJ1-6; D gene ambiguous. The CDR3 extends over 13 amino acids. Germline V gene lookup returns CDR1 MNHEY and CDR2 SMNVEV (reference sequence). The CDR3: CASSLSGNSRLHF. The CDR3 DNA reads TGTGCCAGCAGTTTATCTGGTAATTCACGCCTCCACTTT.